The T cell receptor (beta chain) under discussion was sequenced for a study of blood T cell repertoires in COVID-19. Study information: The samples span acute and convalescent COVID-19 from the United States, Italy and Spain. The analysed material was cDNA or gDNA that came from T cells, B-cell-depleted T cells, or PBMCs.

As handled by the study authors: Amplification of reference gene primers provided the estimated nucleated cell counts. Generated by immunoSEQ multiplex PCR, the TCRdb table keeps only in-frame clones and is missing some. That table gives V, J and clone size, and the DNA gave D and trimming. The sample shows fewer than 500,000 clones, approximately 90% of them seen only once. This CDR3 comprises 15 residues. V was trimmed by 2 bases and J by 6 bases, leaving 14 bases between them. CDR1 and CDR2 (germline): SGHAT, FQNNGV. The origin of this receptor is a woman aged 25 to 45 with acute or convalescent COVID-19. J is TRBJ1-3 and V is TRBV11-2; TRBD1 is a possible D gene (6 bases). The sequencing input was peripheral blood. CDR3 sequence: CASSLPGGAKNTIYF. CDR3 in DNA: TGTGCCAGCAGCTTACCGGGGGGGGCTAAAAACACCATATATTTT. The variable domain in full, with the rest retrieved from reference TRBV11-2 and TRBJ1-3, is EAGVAQSPRYKIIEKRQSVAFWCNPISGHATLYWYQQILGQGPKLLIQFQNNGVVDDSQLPKDRFSAERLKGVDSTLKIQPAKLEDSAVYLCASSLPGGAKNTIYFGEGSWLTVV.